These 5 T cell receptor beta chains were all obtained from the same sample, sequenced in a study of shared clonotypes between healthy human individuals. The table came from immunoSEQ multiplex PCR; TCRdb's copy has only in-frame clones and leaves some out. The profile shows 2,500,000 or so clones, roughly 93% of them singletons. Input material: naive CD4+ T cells from PBMCs. The subset was: CD45RA+ positively selected. These receptors were taken from a man between 18 and 35 years old in good health. Some clones in this sample may be carry-over from other donors' samples.

V is TRBV19 and J is TRBJ2-7, with TRBD1 matching 9 bases. After removal of 6 bases from V and 0 bases from J, the junction contained 3 bases not matched to a gene. Germline loops: CDR1 LNHDA, CDR2 SQIVND (reference sequence). This CDR3 contains 14 residues. The CDR3 nucleotides read TGTGCCAGTAGACGGGACAGGGTCTCCTACGAGCAGTACTTC. Translated: CASRRDRVSYEQYF.

V and J are TRBV7-2 and TRBJ1-2; 9 bases agree with TRBD1. Germline V gives CDR1 SGHTA, CDR2 FQGNSA. This CDR3 spans 15 amino acids. V shed 2 bases and J 4 bases; nucleotides not matched to a gene: 5. The CDR3 nucleotides are TGTGCCAGCAGCTTATCCTCGGGACAGGGCTATGGCTACACCTTC. As protein: CASSLSSGQGYGYTF.

The V call is TRBV4-2, the J call TRBJ2-1; 10 positions match TRBD2. Trimming at V came to 3 bases and at J to 7 bases, leaving 6 bases not matched to a gene. The germline gives CDR1 LGHNA, CDR2 YNFKEQ. CDR3 length equals 15 residues. CDR3 in DNA: TGTGCCAGCAGCCATTCTAGCGGGAGTTCTAATGAGCAGTTCTTC. It specifies CASSHSSGSSNEQFF.

The rearrangement links TRBV5-1 to TRBJ1-6, with D uncertain. The CDR3 covers 15 residues. V lost 0 bases to trimming and J lost 5 bases, with 9 bases between them. Germline V gene data show CDR1 as SGHRS and CDR2 as YFSETQ. The CDR3 DNA follows: TGCGCCAGCAGCTTGGTCATGGCGGATAATTCACCCCTCCACTTT. The encoded protein is CASSLVMADNSPLHF.

CDR3 amino acids: CASSLSLAGLKTGELFF. Written as DNA, the CDR3 is TGTGCCAGCAGTTTGTCTCTAGCGGGATTAAAGACCGGGGAGCTGTTTTTT. The rearrangement uses TRBV27 and TRBJ2-2; 9 bases align to TRBD2. CDR3 length: 17 amino acids. Germline V lookup: CDR1 MNHEY, CDR2 SMNVEV (reference sequence). Unmatched junction bases numbered 10, after V lost 3 bases and J lost 5 bases.